A selection of T cell receptor beta chains follows, all from one sample in a study of blood T cell repertoires in COVID-19. Method: immunoSEQ multiplex PCR; TCRdb's copy keeps in-frame clones and lacks some. The table has about 160,000 clones, approximately 82% seen once. The source material was peripheral blood. The receptors derive from a woman older than 75 with active or convalescent COVID-19. The CDR3 runs from the conserved cysteine through the conserved F or W. A D gene is named only where the DNA matches it firmly. Size is omitted from some rows. Given values are once, few, many or a class for expanded clones.

j_call: TRBJ1-1
clone_size: .
d_call: .
v_call: TRBV6-5
cdr3_aa: CASRPVLTGTEAFF
cdr3_nt: TGTGCCAGCAGACCTGTCCTGACGGGGACTGAAGCTTTCTTT

j_call: TRBJ2-5
clone_size: once
d_call: TRBD2
v_call: TRBV9
cdr3_aa: CASSVVGGSTETQYF
cdr3_nt: TGTGCCAGCAGCGTAGTTGGCGGGAGTACAGAGACCCAGTACTTC

j_call: TRBJ2-1
clone_size: few
d_call: TRBD2
v_call: TRBV5-1
cdr3_aa: CASSATLAGINNEQFF
cdr3_nt: TGCGCCAGCAGCGCCACCTTAGCGGGCATAAACAATGAGCAGTTCTTC

j_call: TRBJ1-5
clone_size: .
d_call: TRBD1
v_call: TRBV7-2
cdr3_aa: CASSLVTGVNQPQHF
cdr3_nt: TGTGCCAGCAGCTTAGTGACAGGGGTCAATCAGCCCCAGCATTTT

j_call: TRBJ2-1
clone_size: few
d_call: .
v_call: TRBV6-5
cdr3_aa: CASSPPQGLYNEQFF
cdr3_nt: TGTGCCAGCAGTCCCCCCCAGGGGTTATACAATGAGCAGTTCTTC

j_call: TRBJ2-2
clone_size: few
d_call: TRBD2
v_call: TRBV2
cdr3_aa: CASSPGTSGSAGELFF
cdr3_nt: TGTGCCAGCAGCCCTGGGACTAGCGGGAGTGCCGGGGAGCTGTTTTTT

j_call: TRBJ1-1
clone_size: .
d_call: .
v_call: TRBV19
cdr3_aa: CASSPQGDTEAFF
cdr3_nt: TGTGCCAGTAGCCCACAGGGTGACACTGAAGCTTTCTTT

j_call: TRBJ2-7
clone_size: .
d_call: TRBD2
v_call: TRBV10-1
cdr3_aa: CATPGTSGSIRHEQYF
cdr3_nt: TGCGCCACCCCCGGGACTAGCGGGAGTATAAGGCACGAGCAGTACTTC

j_call: TRBJ1-1
clone_size: .
d_call: .
v_call: TRBV15
cdr3_aa: CATSRTGTPNTEAFF
cdr3_nt: TGTGCCACCAGCAGAACCGGGACACCTAACACTGAAGCTTTCTTT

j_call: TRBJ2-7
clone_size: .
d_call: TRBD1
v_call: TRBV6-5
cdr3_aa: CASSTPRQGSYEQYF
cdr3_nt: TGTGCCAGCAGTACCCCCAGACAGGGATCCTACGAGCAGTACTTC

j_call: TRBJ1-1
clone_size: .
d_call: .
v_call: TRBV21-1
cdr3_aa: CASPGRRGGKAFF
cdr3_nt: TGTGCCAGCCCAGGGAGGCGGGGGGGTAAAGCTTTCTTT

j_call: TRBJ1-1
clone_size: .
d_call: .
v_call: TRBV6-1
cdr3_aa: CASSEPPVGTEAFF
cdr3_nt: TGTGCCAGCAGTGAACCACCGGTCGGCACTGAAGCTTTCTTT

j_call: TRBJ2-1
clone_size: .
d_call: TRBD2
v_call: TRBV4-1
cdr3_aa: CASSQEQREAYNEQFF
cdr3_nt: TGCGCCAGCAGCCAAGAGCAGCGGGAAGCTTACAATGAGCAGTTCTTC

j_call: TRBJ1-1
clone_size: .
d_call: TRBD1
v_call: TRBV29-1
cdr3_aa: CSVEGVRNRGNTEAFF
cdr3_nt: TGCAGCGTTGAAGGGGTAAGAAACAGGGGGAACACTGAAGCTTTCTTT

j_call: TRBJ2-7
clone_size: .
d_call: TRBD2
v_call: TRBV11-3
cdr3_aa: CASSSQAGAGEQYF
cdr3_nt: TGTGCCAGCAGCTCTCAGGCGGGAGCTGGTGAGCAGTACTTC

j_call: TRBJ2-3
clone_size: .
d_call: TRBD1
v_call: TRBV6-6
cdr3_aa: CASSYLGTGFQYF
cdr3_nt: TGTGCCAGCAGTTACTTGGGGACAGGATTTCAGTATTTT

j_call: TRBJ1-2
clone_size: once
d_call: TRBD1
v_call: TRBV7-8
cdr3_aa: CASSLSPGQGNGYTF
cdr3_nt: TGTGCCAGCAGCTTATCTCCTGGACAGGGGAATGGCTACACCTTC

j_call: TRBJ2-3
clone_size: few
d_call: .
v_call: TRBV11-3
cdr3_aa: CASSTGNRGDTQYF
cdr3_nt: TGTGCCAGCAGCACAGGGAATCGTGGAGATACGCAGTATTTT

j_call: TRBJ2-1
clone_size: .
d_call: .
v_call: TRBV15
cdr3_aa: CATSFPGLPLNNEQFF
cdr3_nt: TGTGCCACCAGCTTCCCGGGACTTCCTTTGAACAATGAGCAGTTCTTC

j_call: TRBJ2-5
clone_size: .
d_call: .
v_call: TRBV28
cdr3_aa: CASSLPTGSGETQYF
cdr3_nt: TGTGCCAGCAGTTTACCTACAGGGTCTGGGGAGACCCAGTACTTC

j_call: TRBJ1-5
clone_size: .
d_call: .
v_call: TRBV18
cdr3_aa: CASSPEVGGGNQPQHF
cdr3_nt: TGTGCCAGCTCACCCGAAGTGGGCGGGGGGAATCAGCCCCAGCATTTT

j_call: TRBJ2-1
clone_size: .
d_call: TRBD1
v_call: TRBV27
cdr3_aa: CASSNHGTAYNEQFF
cdr3_nt: TGTGCCAGCAGCAACCACGGGACAGCATACAATGAGCAGTTCTTC

j_call: TRBJ1-1
clone_size: .
d_call: .
v_call: TRBV28
cdr3_aa: CASSQQGTIEAFF
cdr3_nt: TGTGCCAGCAGTCAACAGGGAACTATTGAAGCTTTCTTT

j_call: TRBJ1-2
clone_size: once
d_call: TRBD1
v_call: TRBV28
cdr3_aa: CASSSTGGRNYGYTF
cdr3_nt: TGTGCCAGCAGTTCGACAGGGGGCCGGAACTATGGCTACACCTTC

j_call: TRBJ1-3
clone_size: .
d_call: .
v_call: TRBV10-3
cdr3_aa: CAISEFEGNTIYF
cdr3_nt: TGTGCCATCAGTGAATTCGAGGGAAACACCATATATTTT

j_call: TRBJ1-2
clone_size: medium-sized
d_call: .
v_call: TRBV4-2
cdr3_aa: CASSQDPGGSGYGYTF
cdr3_nt: TGTGCCAGCAGCCAAGATCCGGGGGGCTCGGGCTATGGCTACACCTTC